This T cell receptor (beta chain) was identified in a study of TIL therapy for anti-PD-1-resistant metastatic lung cancer. Regarding the study as a whole: The cohort had more treatment-naive, never-smoker and oncogene-addicted patients than typical.

Sequencing used immunoSEQ v3. Clones were sequenced by immunoSEQ multiplex PCR, and TCRdb holds only the in-frame ones, with some missing. The sample yields about 50,000 clones, 60% to 85% seen once. In the case of this clone: Its antigen is currently unknown.

The time point: pre-treatment sample, taken before nivolumab and TIL therapy. Pleural nodules or supraclavicular lymph nodes made up most of the excised metastases sampled. Patients then received nivolumab; progressors got lymphodepletion, TIL and IL-2. Patients were adults with stage 4 NSCLC. This clonotype was obtained from a person between 30 and 80 years old with non-small cell lung cancer. Sequences were derived from tumor tissue, sampled at baseline.

CDR3 DNA sequence: TGTGCCAGCAGCCCGGGGACTAGCGGGAGTGGCCAAGAGACCCAGTACTTC. Residues: CASSPGTSGSGQETQYF. The rearrangement links TRBV11-2 to TRBJ2-5; 14 bases agree with TRBD2. This CDR3 has 17 amino acids. The ends lost 5 bases at V and 1 base at J; junction bases unmatched: 6. Per the germline V gene, CDR1 is SGHAT and CDR2 is FQNNGV.